The entry below describes one T cell receptor (beta chain). Its antigen is undetermined. The sample originates from a study of response to subunit inactivated influenza vaccine. Points from the study as a whole: Each seasonal influenza vaccination recruits few new T cells, the authors suggested.

CDR1 and CDR2 (germline): SQVTM, ANQGSEA. V was trimmed by 8 bases and J by 1 base, leaving 21 bases between them. The CDR3 covers 16 residues. TCRdb called the RT-PCR reads again in MiXCR, with one record for every CDR3 protein. This repertoire shows hundreds of thousands of distinct CDR3 sequences, about 8% found once; its top ten account for 10% to 15%. The TCR was taken from a man aged 50-75 years who received an inactivated influenza vaccine. The sample consisted of PBMCs from blood, taken approximately 25 months after vaccination. The V and J genes are TRBV29-1 and TRBJ2-1; tentatively, D is TRBD1 (5 bases). The CDR3 loop is CSYLGWGKGSYNEQFF. The CDR3, as DNA: TGCAGCTACCTGGGGTGGGGCAAAGGGTCCTACAATGAGCAGTTCTTC.